This T cell receptor beta chain is drawn from a study of T cell repertoires in cytomegalovirus infection. Study observations and caveats: HLA-C-restricted CMV-specific TCR beta clonotypes were dominant in the ex vivo response.

The table lists this clonotype with many counts. Its antigen is unknown. TCRdb recomputed calls from the reads with MiXCR, one row per CDR3 protein. The sample gives roughly 920,000 distinct CDR3 sequences, around 29% of which show up once; 11% to 15% is in the top ten. From germline, CDR1 is MNHNY and CDR2 SVGAGI (reference sequence). The V end was cut by 4 bases, the J end by 4 bases, with 25 bases between. The CDR3 is 18 residues long. The specimen comprised cultured CD8+ T cells from PBMCs, sampled from culture after CMV antigen stimulation. This clonotype was sampled from a human donor in good health (CMV status not recorded). Some clones in this sample may be carry-over from other donors' samples. This sequence joins TRBV6-6 and TRBJ1-2, with D tentatively TRBD1 (5 bases). The CDR3 bases are TGTGCCAGCAGTTCAGAATCGGGACGGCAATATCCCTTCTATGGCTACACCTTC. Translated, it gives CASSSESGRQYPFYGYTF.